The rows below give T cell receptor beta chains drawn from one sample of a study of PD-1 blockade in mismatch repair-deficient tumors. Some clones are missing from TCRdb's copy, which holds only in-frame ones; the method was immunoSEQ multiplex PCR. This sample has 15,000 to 25,000 clones, with roughly 80% found just once. The sequencing used PBMCs, collected 52 weeks after starting pembrolizumab. These TCRs come from an adult with mismatch repair-deficient cancer. Both conserved end residues are part of each CDR3. Each record gives: D gene, V gene, clone size, J gene, CDR3 DNA, CDR3 protein. The D gene is left open where the match is weak. Some rows have no size entry. The others give once, few or many, or a class for an expanded clone.

d_call: TRBD1; v_call: TRBV7-8; clone_size: -; j_call: TRBJ1-1; cdr3_nt: TGTGCCAGCAGCTTAAGGGACAGCTTGTACACTGAAGCTTTCTTT; cdr3_aa: CASSLRDSLYTEAFF
d_call: TRBD1; v_call: TRBV28; clone_size: once; j_call: TRBJ1-4; cdr3_nt: TGTGCCAGCAGTTTACTCTCGGGACAGGGTATGAAAAAACTGTTTTTT; cdr3_aa: CASSLLSGQGMKKLFF
d_call: -; v_call: TRBV7-2; clone_size: -; j_call: TRBJ2-6; cdr3_nt: TGTGCCAGCAGCTTAGCCAGCTCTGGGGCCAACGTCCTGACTTTC; cdr3_aa: CASSLASSGANVLTF
d_call: TRBD1; v_call: TRBV6-1; clone_size: -; j_call: TRBJ1-2; cdr3_nt: TGTGCCAGCAGTGGTGACAGGGGTTCTAACTATGGCTACACCTTC; cdr3_aa: CASSGDRGSNYGYTF
d_call: TRBD1; v_call: TRBV28; clone_size: -; j_call: TRBJ1-3; cdr3_nt: TGTGCCAGCAGGGGGACAGGGGGAAACACCATATATTTT; cdr3_aa: CASRGTGGNTIYF
d_call: -; v_call: TRBV7-6; clone_size: -; j_call: TRBJ2-7; cdr3_nt: TGTGCCAGCAGCTTGCTCTTACAGGGAACCGAGCAGTACTTC; cdr3_aa: CASSLLLQGTEQYF
d_call: -; v_call: TRBV5-1; clone_size: -; j_call: TRBJ2-5; cdr3_nt: TGCGCCAGCAGCTTCCAGGCGTACCAAGAGACCCAGTACTTC; cdr3_aa: CASSFQAYQETQYF
d_call: TRBD1; v_call: TRBV28; clone_size: -; j_call: TRBJ1-3; cdr3_nt: TGTGCCAGCAGTTCGGGGACAGGGGCTGGAAACACCATATATTTT; cdr3_aa: CASSSGTGAGNTIYF
d_call: -; v_call: TRBV10-1; clone_size: -; j_call: TRBJ1-4; cdr3_nt: TGCGCCAGCATGGAGCAGCCGCGGGGCGAAAAACTGTTTTTT; cdr3_aa: CASMEQPRGEKLFF
d_call: -; v_call: TRBV18; clone_size: few; j_call: TRBJ2-7; cdr3_nt: TGTGCCAGCTCACCCCCCGACAGAGCCTCCTACGAGCAGTACTTC; cdr3_aa: CASSPPDRASYEQYF
d_call: -; v_call: TRBV4-2; clone_size: -; j_call: TRBJ2-1; cdr3_nt: TGTGCCAGCAGCCAAGCGGGGATCAATGAGCAGTTCTTC; cdr3_aa: CASSQAGINEQFF
d_call: TRBD2; v_call: TRBV30; clone_size: -; j_call: TRBJ2-5; cdr3_nt: TGTGCCTGGAGTCATCCGGAGCGGGAGGGCCACGAGACCCAGTACTTC; cdr3_aa: CAWSHPEREGHETQYF
d_call: TRBD1; v_call: TRBV18; clone_size: -; j_call: TRBJ1-2; cdr3_nt: TGTGCCAGCTCACCGACGACAGGGAACTATGGCTACACCTTC; cdr3_aa: CASSPTTGNYGYTF
d_call: TRBD1; v_call: TRBV29-1; clone_size: -; j_call: TRBJ1-3; cdr3_nt: TGCAGCGTTCCGACAGGGAATGGAAACACCATATATTTT; cdr3_aa: CSVPTGNGNTIYF
d_call: -; v_call: TRBV6-1; clone_size: -; j_call: TRBJ2-7; cdr3_nt: TGTGCCAGCAGAGCCGAGAAAAGAGTGTACGAGCAGTACTTC; cdr3_aa: CASRAEKRVYEQYF
d_call: -; v_call: TRBV2; clone_size: -; j_call: TRBJ2-5; cdr3_nt: TGTGCCATCCCCTGGCGAGAGGAGGACACCCAGTACTTC; cdr3_aa: CAIPWREEDTQYF
d_call: TRBD1; v_call: TRBV28; clone_size: few; j_call: TRBJ2-7; cdr3_nt: TGTGCCAGCAGTTTAGTCAGGGACAGGGGTAGGGAGCAGTACTTC; cdr3_aa: CASSLVRDRGREQYF
d_call: -; v_call: TRBV15; clone_size: -; j_call: TRBJ2-1; cdr3_nt: TGTGCCACCAGCGGTTCTAGCGAAAGCTTCAATGAGCAGTTCTTC; cdr3_aa: CATSGSSESFNEQFF
d_call: -; v_call: TRBV10-2; clone_size: few; j_call: TRBJ2-1; cdr3_nt: TGCGCCAGCAGTGATGCCCTATACAATGAGCAGTTCTTC; cdr3_aa: CASSDALYNEQFF
d_call: TRBD1; v_call: TRBV19; clone_size: -; j_call: TRBJ2-7; cdr3_nt: TGTGCCAGTAGTATCTACCAATACGGGACAGAAACCTACGAGCAGTACTTC; cdr3_aa: CASSIYQYGTETYEQYF
d_call: -; v_call: TRBV29-1; clone_size: -; j_call: TRBJ2-3; cdr3_nt: TGCAGCGTTGTCGGGACTAGCACAGATACGCAGTATTTT; cdr3_aa: CSVVGTSTDTQYF
d_call: -; v_call: TRBV5-1; clone_size: -; j_call: TRBJ2-5; cdr3_nt: TGCGCCAGCAGCCCGAGGGGGAACCAAGAGACCCAGTACTTC; cdr3_aa: CASSPRGNQETQYF
d_call: TRBD1; v_call: TRBV27; clone_size: -; j_call: TRBJ1-5; cdr3_nt: TGTGCCAGCAAATCGGGACAGGCCAGTCAGCCCCAGCATTTT; cdr3_aa: CASKSGQASQPQHF
d_call: -; v_call: TRBV18; clone_size: -; j_call: TRBJ1-1; cdr3_nt: TGTGCCAGCTCACGCGGCCTCCGGGGGGACACTGAAGCTTTCTTT; cdr3_aa: CASSRGLRGDTEAFF
d_call: -; v_call: TRBV6-5; clone_size: -; j_call: TRBJ1-1; cdr3_nt: TGTGCCAGCAGTTACGGGACTCACGCTGAAGCTTTCTTT; cdr3_aa: CASSYGTHAEAFF
d_call: -; v_call: TRBV28; clone_size: -; j_call: TRBJ1-1; cdr3_nt: TGTGCCAGCAGTTCCATTGAAGCTTTCTTT; cdr3_aa: CASSSIEAFF
d_call: -; v_call: TRBV19; clone_size: -; j_call: TRBJ1-6; cdr3_nt: TGTGCCAGTAGTTTCCAGGCGAGCTCCTATAATTCACCCCTCCACTTT; cdr3_aa: CASSFQASSYNSPLHF
d_call: TRBD1; v_call: TRBV28; clone_size: -; j_call: TRBJ2-7; cdr3_nt: TGTGCCAGCAAAGACAGGGATTCCTACGAGCAGTACTTC; cdr3_aa: CASKDRDSYEQYF
d_call: TRBD2; v_call: TRBV11-2; clone_size: -; j_call: TRBJ2-3; cdr3_nt: TGTGCCAGCAGCAGCTTAAACGAAGGGACTAGCGGAAGCACAGATACGCAGTATTTT; cdr3_aa: CASSSLNEGTSGSTDTQYF
d_call: -; v_call: TRBV30; clone_size: -; j_call: TRBJ1-5; cdr3_nt: TGTGCCTGGAGTGGCTGGACCCTTACGATCCAGGGTCAGCCCCAGCATTTT; cdr3_aa: CAWSGWTLTIQGQPQHF
d_call: TRBD1; v_call: TRBV9; clone_size: -; j_call: TRBJ1-6; cdr3_nt: TGTGCCAGCAGCGCTGGACAGGGGGCTTCACCCCTCCACTTT; cdr3_aa: CASSAGQGASPLHF
d_call: -; v_call: TRBV6-1; clone_size: -; j_call: TRBJ1-1; cdr3_nt: TGTGCCAGCAGTGAATATACCTCACGGGGCACTGAAGCTTTCTTT; cdr3_aa: CASSEYTSRGTEAFF
d_call: TRBD1; v_call: TRBV6-6; clone_size: few; j_call: TRBJ2-7; cdr3_nt: TGTGCCAGCAGTTACGGACAGGTAACCGCTCCTTACGAGCAGTACTTC; cdr3_aa: CASSYGQVTAPYEQYF
d_call: TRBD2; v_call: TRBV19; clone_size: once; j_call: TRBJ2-2; cdr3_nt: TGTGCCAGTACCCAAGGAGCTAGCGGGAGAAGGGCGAACACCGGGGAGCTGTTTTTT; cdr3_aa: CASTQGASGRRANTGELFF
d_call: -; v_call: TRBV15; clone_size: -; j_call: TRBJ2-5; cdr3_nt: TGTGCCACCAGCAGAGATGTGAGCGTACAAGAGACCCAGTACTTC; cdr3_aa: CATSRDVSVQETQYF
d_call: TRBD2; v_call: TRBV6-4; clone_size: once; j_call: TRBJ2-1; cdr3_nt: TGTGCCAGCAGTGAACTAGCGGGAGGCCCGGAGCAGTTCTTC; cdr3_aa: CASSELAGGPEQFF
d_call: TRBD2; v_call: TRBV19; clone_size: -; j_call: TRBJ2-1; cdr3_nt: TGTGCCAGTAGTATAACTAGCGGGAGGGCCGCCCCCTACAATGAGCAGTTCTTC; cdr3_aa: CASSITSGRAAPYNEQFF
d_call: TRBD1; v_call: TRBV29-1; clone_size: -; j_call: TRBJ1-2; cdr3_nt: TGCAGCGTTGAGGGGACAGGGGGCGCATCTTTAGTTGGCTACACCTTC; cdr3_aa: CSVEGTGGASLVGYTF
d_call: TRBD2; v_call: TRBV7-3; clone_size: -; j_call: TRBJ2-2; cdr3_nt: TGTGCCAGCAGCAATAGCGGGAGGGCCTTTGGGGAGGAGCTGTTTTTT; cdr3_aa: CASSNSGRAFGEELFF
d_call: TRBD1; v_call: TRBV28; clone_size: -; j_call: TRBJ2-7; cdr3_nt: TGTGCCAGCACCACGACAGGGTTCTCCTACGAGCAGTACTTC; cdr3_aa: CASTTTGFSYEQYF
d_call: -; v_call: TRBV7-8; clone_size: once; j_call: TRBJ2-1; cdr3_nt: TGTGCCAGCAGCTTGGAGGAGGGACTCCTCTTCTCCTACAATGAGCAGTTCTTC; cdr3_aa: CASSLEEGLLFSYNEQFF
d_call: -; v_call: TRBV6-1; clone_size: -; j_call: TRBJ1-2; cdr3_nt: TGTGCCAGCAGTGAAGGGTACTCCCCCAGGGGTGGCTACACCTTC; cdr3_aa: CASSEGYSPRGGYTF
d_call: TRBD1; v_call: TRBV6-5; clone_size: -; j_call: TRBJ1-1; cdr3_nt: TGTGCCAGCAGTCGACAGGGGGCTGGGAACACTGAAGCTTTCTTT; cdr3_aa: CASSRQGAGNTEAFF
d_call: TRBD2; v_call: TRBV7-3; clone_size: once; j_call: TRBJ2-1; cdr3_nt: TGTGCCAGCAGCTTAAGGGGGGGAGGGGCCTACAATGAGCAGTTCTTC; cdr3_aa: CASSLRGGGAYNEQFF
d_call: TRBD2; v_call: TRBV4-1; clone_size: few; j_call: TRBJ2-7; cdr3_nt: TGCGCCAGCAGCCAAGCCGGGACTAGCGGATACGAGCAGTACTTC; cdr3_aa: CASSQAGTSGYEQYF
d_call: TRBD1; v_call: TRBV5-1; clone_size: -; j_call: TRBJ2-7; cdr3_nt: TGCGCCAGCAGCTTAGGACAGGGACAGAAAGCCTACGAGCAGTACTTC; cdr3_aa: CASSLGQGQKAYEQYF